The 27 T cell receptor beta chains given below trace back to one sample, sequenced in a study of siplizumab effects on memory and regulatory T cells. The protocol was immunoSEQ multiplex PCR, while the TCRdb copy is restricted to in-frame clones and leaves out a portion. The sample lists more than 85,000 clones, 80% to 95% occurring once. The sequenced sample consisted of CD4+ T cells sorted from blood. The receptors here all came from a human donor in good health.

This clone has a single count. The sample has other DNA sequences that encode this CDR3 too. The chain uses TRBV5-1 and TRBJ1-2, with 7 bases identical to TRBD1. The CDR3 totals 14 residues. Looked up from germline, CDR1 is SGHRS and CDR2 is YFSETQ. V lost 0 bases to trimming and J lost 7 bases; unmatched junction nucleotides: 6. The CDR3 spells CASSLGEGAFGYTF. CDR3 DNA: TGCGCCAGCAGCTTGGGTGAGGGGGCCTTTGGCTACACCTTC.

The chain recombines TRBV4-2 with TRBJ2-5, with 10 nucleotides matching TRBD2. CDR1 is LGHNA, CDR2 YNFKEQ, per germline. CDR3 length equals 17 residues. After removal of 4 bases from V and 7 bases from J, the junction contained 15 bases not matched to a gene. The DNA for the CDR3 is TGTGCCAGCAGCCCGGGGGTCCTAGCGGGGGCCCGGGGGACCCAGTACTTC. It codes for CASSPGVLAGARGTQYF.

This chain links TRBV30 with TRBJ1-4; TRBD1 agrees at 7 bases. The germline V gene encodes CDR1 GTSNPN and CDR2 SVGIG (reference sequence). This CDR3 has 15 residues. After removal of 0 bases from V and 4 bases from J, the junction contained 5 bases not matched to a gene. The CDR3 sequence is CAWSVLGTVNEKLFF. Written as DNA, the CDR3 is TGTGCCTGGAGTGTACTTGGGACAGTTAATGAAAAACTGTTTTTT.

Only one count was recorded for this clone. The CDR3 is CASSKGEKGYNEQFF. DNA for the CDR3: TGTGCCAGCAGCAAAGGGGAAAAGGGTTACAATGAGCAGTTCTTC. The chain joins TRBV11-2 to TRBJ2-1, with D possibly TRBD1 on 5 matching bases. Germline assignment: CDR1 SGHAT and CDR2 FQNNGV. Trimming took 5 bases from V and 4 from J, leaving 15 bases between them. The CDR3 contains 15 residues.

For this clone: One end of the junction fails to match germline, which may point to a read error. The chain is built from TRBV5-1 and TRBJ2-2; D ambiguous. The CDR3 runs 13 residues. CDR1 is SGHRS and CDR2 is YFSETQ in the germline V gene. The CDR3 region has the DNA TGTGCCAGCAGCTTTGGAAGGGCCGGGGAGCTGTTTTTT. Amino acids: CASSFGRAGELFF.

This chain uses TRBV6-6 with TRBJ2-5; perhaps D is TRBD1 or TRBD2 (6 bases each). The CDR3 covers 12 residues. Looked up from germline, CDR1 is MNHNY and CDR2 is SVGAGI (reference sequence). Written as DNA, the CDR3 is TGTGCTATAAAGGGGGGTGGGGAGACCCAGTACTTC. Translated: CAIKGGGETQYF.

V usage is TRBV1 and J usage is TRBJ2-7; the table's TRBD2 call for D was not verified on the DNA. TRBV1 corresponds to a pseudogene. CDR3 size: 21 residues. The CDR3 nucleotides read TGCACCAGCAGCCAAGAAAGAACCGGCGCCGGGACTAGCGGCTCTACCTACGAGCAGTACTTC. This sequence encodes CTSSQERTGAGTSGSTYEQYF.

The genes are TRBV27 and TRBJ1-1; D remains ambiguous. The ends were cut back, 5 bases at V and 4 bases at J, with 11 bases in the middle. The CDR3 contains 13 residues. Germline loops: CDR1 MNHEY, CDR2 SMNVEV (reference sequence). The CDR3 protein is CASSRQKRTEAFF. The CDR3 DNA reads TGTGCCAGCAGTCGGCAAAAGCGCACTGAAGCTTTCTTT.

The rearrangement uses TRBV4-2 and TRBJ1-5; D is undetermined. V lost 1 base and J lost 3, with 7 bases in between. The CDR3 contains 14 residues. CDR1 LGHNA and CDR2 YNFKEQ come from the germline V gene. For the CDR3, the DNA is TGTGCCAGCAGCCAAGTCGCGGACAATCAGCCCCAGCATTTT. Residues: CASSQVADNQPQHF.

The chain couples TRBV6-5 to TRBJ1-1; no clear D. V lost 7 bases and J 3 bases, leaving 15 bases between the germline ends. This CDR3 spans 14 amino acids. The germline V gene encodes CDR1 MNHEY and CDR2 SVGAGI. The CDR3 region has the DNA TGTGCCAGCAACCCGGGAAGGGTCGACACTGAAGCTTTCTTT. Protein sequence: CASNPGRVDTEAFF.

This clone was counted a few times. This chain links TRBV10-3 with TRBJ1-5, with 7 bases aligning to TRBD1. Germline CDR1 reads ENHRY; CDR2 reads SYGVKD. V shed 2 bases and J 9 bases; nucleotides not matched to a gene: 10. The CDR3 has 15 amino acids. CDR3 in DNA: TGTGCCATCAGTGAGGGGAGACAGGGAACGGGGCCCCAGCATTTT. It is translated as CAISEGRQGTGPQHF.

The gene calls are TRBV28 and TRBJ1-6, with TRBD1 matching 7 bases. J lost 9 bases, V lost 2 bases, and 7 bases had no gene match. This CDR3 region has 15 residues. Germline V gene sequence: CDR1 MDHEN, CDR2 SYDVKM. CDR3 sequence reads: CASSLKDRLASPLHF. In nucleotides, the CDR3 is TGTGCCAGCAGTTTAAAGGACAGGTTGGCTTCACCCCTCCACTTT.

The chain uses TRBV7-9 and TRBJ1-1; D gene uncertain. The CDR3 covers 14 residues. Trimming shortened V by 6 bases and J by 5 bases, and 16 bases separated the two germline ends. Germline values: CDR1 SEHNR, CDR2 FQNEAQ (reference sequence). Here the CDR3 reads CASSPSSSKTEAFF. As DNA, the CDR3 is TGTGCCAGCAGTCCGTCTTCGTCGAAGACTGAAGCTTTCTTT. Full variable domain (missing parts from reference TRBV7-9 and TRBJ1-1): DTGVSQNPRHKITKRGQNVTFRCDPISEHNRLYWYRQTLGQGPEFLTYFQNEAQLEKSRLLSDRFSAERPKGSFSTLEIQRTEQGDSAMYLCASSPSSSKTEAFFGQGTRLTVV.

The rearrangement uses TRBV6-1 and TRBJ1-5, with D hard to call. V gave up 6 bases and J gave up 0 bases, with 12 bases separating them. This CDR3 spans 15 amino acids. Germline values: CDR1 MNHNS, CDR2 SASEGT. CDR3 DNA sequence: TGTGCCAGCAGCAGCCCAGGTAATAGCAATCAGCCCCAGCATTTT. Translation gives CASSSPGNSNQPQHF.

CDR3 nucleotides: TGTGCCAGTAGGCCACTAGCGGGAGGGACAGATACGCAGTATTTT. Residues: CASRPLAGGTDTQYF. V gene TRBV19 combines with J gene TRBJ2-3; 13 nucleotides align to TRBD2. The CDR3 extends over 15 amino acids. After removal of 6 bases from V and 3 bases from J, the junction contained 3 bases not matched to a gene. Germline-derived CDR1 and CDR2 are LNHDA and SQIVND (reference sequence).

The chain is built from TRBV30 and TRBJ2-7; D remains unclear. CDR3 size: 12 residues. Looked up from germline, CDR1 is GTSNPN and CDR2 is SVGIG (reference sequence). Trimming pared 2 bases from V and 1 base from J, leaving 6 bases between. CDR3 DNA: TGTGCCTGGAGTTGGTCTTCCTACGAGCAGTACTTC. Amino acid sequence: CAWSWSSYEQYF.

The chain carries TRBV18 and TRBJ1-1; D is unresolved. Trimming shortened V by 2 bases and J by 11 bases, and 15 bases separated the two germline ends. The germline V gene has CDR1 KGHSH and CDR2 LQKENI. The CDR3 is 13 amino acids. This CDR3 reads CASSPMGYVDAFF. The CDR3 DNA reads as TGTGCCAGCTCACCAATGGGGTACGTCGACGCTTTCTTT.

The chain employs TRBV19 and TRBJ1-5; D is possibly TRBD1 (6 bases). V lost 7 bases, J lost 4 bases, and 11 bases lay in between. The CDR3 spans 13 residues. Germline CDR1 LNHDA, CDR2 SQIVND (reference sequence). The DNA for the CDR3 is TGTGCCAGTACCTGGACAGAGAATCAGCCCCAGCATTTT. Translated: CASTWTENQPQHF.

DNA for the CDR3: TGTGCCAGCAGGCGGACAAATCAGAACTATGGCTACACCTTC. The encoded protein is CASRRTNQNYGYTF. This rearrangement joins TRBV6-5 to TRBJ1-2; a weak D match, TRBD1 (5 bases). Germline V gene data show CDR1 as MNHEY and CDR2 as SVGAGI. The length of the CDR3 is 14 residues. V was cut by 6 bases and J by 2 bases, with 13 bases left in between.

The V and J genes are TRBV4-2 and TRBJ2-7; D is ambiguous. Germline loops: CDR1 LGHNA, CDR2 YNFKEQ. Deletions cut 0 bases from V and 2 bases from J, with 8 bases between. This CDR3 comprises 14 residues. Written as DNA, the CDR3 is TGTGCCAGCAGCCAAGATGGCTCCACCTACGAGCAGTACTTC. This gives the protein CASSQDGSTYEQYF.

The chain recombines TRBV5-1 with TRBJ1-2; D possibly corresponds to TRBD1 (5 bases). V gave up 3 bases and J gave up 10 bases, with 16 bases separating them. Per germline, CDR1 SGHRS and CDR2 YFSETQ. The CDR3 is made up of 13 amino acids. CDR3 bases: TGCGCCAGCAGCTGGCGGGGGTTTCGAGACTACACCTTC. Translating it yields CASSWRGFRDYTF.

This chain links TRBV15 with TRBJ2-5, with D perhaps TRBD2 (6 bases). The V end was cut by 0 bases, the J end by 2 bases, with 16 bases between. CDR3 length equals 17 residues. CDR1 LNHNV and CDR2 YYDKDF come from the germline V gene (reference sequence). CDR3 sequence (DNA): TGTGCCACCAGCAGAGATCGGATAGCGGCGGCGCAAGAGACCCAGTACTTC. Encoded protein: CATSRDRIAAAQETQYF.

This chain connects TRBV18 to TRBJ1-2; 10 bases fit TRBD1. CDR3 length equals 15 residues. CDR1 is KGHSH and CDR2 is LQKENI in the germline V gene. Trimming took 7 bases from V and 2 from J; bases not matched to a gene: 7. For the CDR3, the DNA is TGTGCCAGCTGGGACCAGGGACAGGGGAACTATGGCTACACCTTC. This gives the protein CASWDQGQGNYGYTF. Full variable domain (missing parts from reference TRBV18 and TRBJ1-2): NAGVMQNPRHLVRRRGQEARLRCSPMKGHSHVYWYRQLPEEGLKFMVYLQKENIIDESGMPKERFSAEFPKEGPSILRIQQVVRGDSAAYFCASWDQGQGNYGYTFGSGTRLTVV.

The CDR3 region has the DNA TGCAGCCACTCGCTAACGGGGCCGGGTGAGCAGTTCTTC. Protein sequence: CSHSLTGPGEQFF. V usage is TRBV29-1 and J usage is TRBJ2-1, with D perhaps given as TRBD1 or TRBD2 (5 bases each). V gave up 8 bases and J gave up 9 bases, with 20 bases separating them. Germline V gene data show CDR1 as SQVTM and CDR2 as ANQGSEA. The CDR3 loop spans 13 amino acids.

The chain uses TRBV19 and TRBJ2-3; perhaps TRBD1 as D (5 bases). Per germline, CDR1 LNHDA and CDR2 SQIVND (reference sequence). Trimming left V 3 bases short and J 5 bases short, with 12 bases between. This CDR3 is 14 amino acids long. The CDR3 sequence is CASSMRQRKDTQYF. The CDR3 DNA reads as TGTGCCAGTAGTATGCGACAGCGAAAAGATACGCAGTATTTT.

The chain is built from TRBV7-2 and TRBJ2-7, with 9 bases that match TRBD1. V was clipped by 4 bases and J by 0 bases; unmatched bases: 1. The CDR3 is 14 amino acids. Germline V CDR1 and CDR2: SGHTA, FQGNSA. The CDR3 here is CASSSTGGSYEQYF. The CDR3 nucleotides are TGTGCCAGCAGCTCGACAGGGGGCTCCTACGAGCAGTACTTC.

Regarding this clone: This likely traces to a read error, being one base from a far larger clone. This rearrangement joins TRBV14 to TRBJ2-5; D gene unclear. Trimming pared 5 bases from V and 4 bases from J, leaving 5 bases between. The CDR3 extends over 11 amino acids. Germline V lookup: CDR1 SGHDN, CDR2 FVKESK. Here the CDR3 DNA reads TGTGCCAGCAGCTCGGGAGAGACCCAGTACTTC. Translated, it gives CASSSGETQYF.